The clone carrying this TCR beta chain has a handful of counts. Its specificity is unknown. The time point denotes: identical approximately 10-day culture without peptide (control). This CDR3 has 11 residues. V was trimmed by 7 bases and J by 11 bases, leaving 14 bases between them. CDR1 is MNHEY and CDR2 is SVGAGI in the germline V gene. Sequencing was performed with immunoSEQ multiplex PCR; in TCRdb, only in-frame clones are kept and a portion is missing. The repertoire holds about 14,000 clones, with 85% to 90% as singletons. These data come from a study of PD-1 blockade in mismatch repair-deficient tumors.

This material consisted of cells cultured in vitro, taken from a patient treated with pembrolizumab. The TCR was taken from an adult with mismatch repair-deficient cancer. V gene TRBV6-5 combines with J gene TRBJ1-1; D gene ambiguous. CDR3 nucleotides: TGTGCCAGCAACCGGAAGGGTATCGCTTTCTTT. Residues: CASNRKGIAFF.